This TCR beta chain was profiled in a study of blood T cell repertoires in COVID-19. Across the whole study: Collection of acute and convalescent COVID-19 samples took place in the United States, Italy and Spain. Sample material is recorded as cDNA or gDNA derived from T cells, B-cell-depleted T cells, or PBMCs.

Sequencing used immunoSEQ multiplex PCR; TCRdb keeps in-frame clones, though not all of them. The data contain approximately 190,000 clones, approximately 84% of them singletons. The origin of this receptor is a human donor with acute or convalescent COVID-19. The donor label of this sample is uncertain. The sample taken for sequencing was peripheral blood.

CDR3 residues: CASSFGGNTGELFF. In DNA, the CDR3 is TGTGCCAGCAGCTTTGGCGGGAACACCGGGGAGCTGTTTTTT. This chain links TRBV7-2 with TRBJ2-2; D not resolved. Looked up from germline, CDR1 is SGHTA and CDR2 is FQGNSA. V was clipped by 3 bases and J by 1 base, with 6 bases between them. This CDR3 has 14 amino acids.